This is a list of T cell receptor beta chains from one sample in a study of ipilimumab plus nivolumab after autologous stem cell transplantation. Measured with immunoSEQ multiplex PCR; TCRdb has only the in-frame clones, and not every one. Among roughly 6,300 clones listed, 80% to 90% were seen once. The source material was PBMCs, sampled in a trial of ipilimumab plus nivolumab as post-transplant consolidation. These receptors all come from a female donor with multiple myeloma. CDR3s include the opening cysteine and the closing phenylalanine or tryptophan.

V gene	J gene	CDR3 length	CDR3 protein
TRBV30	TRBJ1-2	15	CAWSVGGHYNYGYTF
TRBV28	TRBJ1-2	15	CASSLEGVRLQGYTF
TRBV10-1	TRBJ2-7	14	CASRPSGDSYEQYF
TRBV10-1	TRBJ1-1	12	CASRERNTEAFF
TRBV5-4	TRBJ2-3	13	CASMKRNTDTQYF
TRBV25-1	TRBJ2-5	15	CASSEYQGGRETQYF
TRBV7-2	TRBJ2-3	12	CASSPYTDTQYF
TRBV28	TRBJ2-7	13	CASSPSGRDEQYF
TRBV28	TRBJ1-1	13	CASSFSSNTEAFF
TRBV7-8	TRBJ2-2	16	CASSLMGAGVSGELFF
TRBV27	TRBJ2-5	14	CASSPYRGIETQYF
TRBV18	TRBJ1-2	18	CASSLSLGSQRGRNGYTF
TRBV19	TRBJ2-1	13	CASSISRNNEQFF
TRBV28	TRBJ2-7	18	CASSSDFRKSSVHYEQYF
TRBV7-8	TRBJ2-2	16	CASSLTTLGITGELFF
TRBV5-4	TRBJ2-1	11	CASSPGTIQFF
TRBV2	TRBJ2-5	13	CAEGGQGEETQYF
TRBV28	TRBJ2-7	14	CASSLTSGSYEQYF
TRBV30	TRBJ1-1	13	CAWSWGGNTEAFF
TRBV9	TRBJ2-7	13	CASGGEASYEQYF
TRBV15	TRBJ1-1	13	CATSRGKGTEAFF
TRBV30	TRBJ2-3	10	CAGGLDTQYF
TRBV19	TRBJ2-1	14	CASSIVTEDNEQFF
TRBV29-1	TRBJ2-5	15	CSVEDFRQIQETQYF
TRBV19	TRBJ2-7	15	CASSKWTSGSYEQYF
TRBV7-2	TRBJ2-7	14	CASSPRTSRNEQYF
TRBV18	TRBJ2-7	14	CASSPGQTPYEQYF
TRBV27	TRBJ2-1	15	CASSLRWGGSDEQFF
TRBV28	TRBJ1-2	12	CASSLMAYGYTF
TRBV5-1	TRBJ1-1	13	CASSTGGGLEAFF
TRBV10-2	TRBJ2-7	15	CASSQVSLGFYEQYF
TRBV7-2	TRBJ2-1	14	CASSLGVVNNEQFF
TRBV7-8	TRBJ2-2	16	CASSLVSGFYTGELFF
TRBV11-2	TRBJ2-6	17	CASSPLVYPSGANVLTF
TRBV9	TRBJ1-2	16	CASSSRSGAGNYGYTF
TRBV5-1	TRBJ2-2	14	CASSLDSGTGELFF
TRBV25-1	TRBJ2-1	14	CASRVAGVGHEQFF
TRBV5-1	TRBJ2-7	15	CASSLEGGGAYEQYF
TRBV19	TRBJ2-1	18	CASSHLAVAGVSYNEQFF
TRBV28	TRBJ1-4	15	CASRNSVATNEKLFF
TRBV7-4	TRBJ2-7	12	CASSLGRYEQYF
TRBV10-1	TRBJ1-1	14	CASSSAGTGTEAFF
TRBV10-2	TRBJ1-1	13	CASRQGPLGGAFF
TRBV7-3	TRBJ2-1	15	CASSLGLAGTNEQFF
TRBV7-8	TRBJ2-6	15	CASPGGDSGANVLTF
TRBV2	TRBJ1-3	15	CASSVDTSSGNTIYF
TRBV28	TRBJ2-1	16	CASRALAEGGHNEQFF
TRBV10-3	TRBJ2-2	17	CASAGTSGSIGTGELFF
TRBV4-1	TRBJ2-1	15	CASSQVSGSSDEQFF
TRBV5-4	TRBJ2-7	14	CASSATGTSYEQYF
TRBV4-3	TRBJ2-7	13	CASSQATSYEQYF
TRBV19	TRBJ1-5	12	CASSQRGQPQHF
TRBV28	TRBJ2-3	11	CASSFYDTQYF